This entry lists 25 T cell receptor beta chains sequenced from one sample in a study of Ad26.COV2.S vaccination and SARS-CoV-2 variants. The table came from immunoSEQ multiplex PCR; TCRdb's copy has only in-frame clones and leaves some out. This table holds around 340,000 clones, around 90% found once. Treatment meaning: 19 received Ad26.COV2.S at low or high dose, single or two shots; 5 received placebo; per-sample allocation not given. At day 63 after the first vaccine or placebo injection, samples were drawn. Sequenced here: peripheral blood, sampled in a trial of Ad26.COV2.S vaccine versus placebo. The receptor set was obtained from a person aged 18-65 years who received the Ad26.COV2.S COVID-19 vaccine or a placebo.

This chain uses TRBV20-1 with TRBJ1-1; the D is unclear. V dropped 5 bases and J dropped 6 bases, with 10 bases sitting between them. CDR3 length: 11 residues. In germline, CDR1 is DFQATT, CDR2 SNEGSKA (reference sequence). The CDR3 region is CSARSPSEAFF. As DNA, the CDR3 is TGCAGTGCTCGCTCCCCCTCTGAAGCTTTCTTT.

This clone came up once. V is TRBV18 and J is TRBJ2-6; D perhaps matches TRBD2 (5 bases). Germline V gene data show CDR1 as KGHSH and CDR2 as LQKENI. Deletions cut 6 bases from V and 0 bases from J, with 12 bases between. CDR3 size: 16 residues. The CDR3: CASSRTGNSGANVLTF. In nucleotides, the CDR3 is TGTGCCAGCTCGCGGACCGGGAACTCTGGGGCCAACGTCCTGACTTTC.

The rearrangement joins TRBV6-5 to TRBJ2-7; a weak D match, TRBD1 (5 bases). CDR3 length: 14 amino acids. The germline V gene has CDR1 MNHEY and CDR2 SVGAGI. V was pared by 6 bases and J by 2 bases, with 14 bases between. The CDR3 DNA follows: TGTGCCAGCAGAACACAGGTCTCTCCCTACGAGCAGTACTTC. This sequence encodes CASRTQVSPYEQYF.

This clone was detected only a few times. CDR3: CASSRTATNAYEQYF. The CDR3 nucleotides are TGTGCCAGCAGCCGGACAGCGACGAACGCCTACGAGCAGTACTTC. The chain recombines TRBV5-5 with TRBJ2-7; the D gene is possibly TRBD1 (6 bases). V was pared by 4 bases and J by 2 bases, with 16 bases between. The CDR3 sequence is 15 residues long. Germline V gene lookup returns CDR1 SGHKS and CDR2 YYEKEE (reference sequence).

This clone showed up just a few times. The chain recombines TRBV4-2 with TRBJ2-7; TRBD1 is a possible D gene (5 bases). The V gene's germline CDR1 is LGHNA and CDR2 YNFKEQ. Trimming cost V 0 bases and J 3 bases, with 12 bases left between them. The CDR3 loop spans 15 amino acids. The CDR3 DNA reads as TGTGCCAGCAGCCAAGATCAGGGCAGCATCTACGAGCAGTACTTC. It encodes CASSQDQGSIYEQYF.

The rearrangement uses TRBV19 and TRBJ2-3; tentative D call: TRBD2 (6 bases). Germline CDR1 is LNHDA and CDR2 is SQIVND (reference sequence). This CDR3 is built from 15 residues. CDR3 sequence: CASGGVGERGNTQYF. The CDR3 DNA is TGTGCGAGCGGAGGGGTGGGAGAGAGGGGCAATACGCAGTATTTT.

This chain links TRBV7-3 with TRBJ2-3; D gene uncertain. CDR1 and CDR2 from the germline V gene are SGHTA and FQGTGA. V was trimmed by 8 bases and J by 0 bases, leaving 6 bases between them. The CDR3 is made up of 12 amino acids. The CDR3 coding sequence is TGTGCCAGCGGGGTGAGCACAGATACGCAGTATTTT. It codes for CASGVSTDTQYF.

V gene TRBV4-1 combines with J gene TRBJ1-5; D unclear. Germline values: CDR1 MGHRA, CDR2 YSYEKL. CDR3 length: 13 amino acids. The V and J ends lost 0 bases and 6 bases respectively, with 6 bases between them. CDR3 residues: CASSQDGLQPQHF. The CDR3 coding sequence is TGCGCCAGCAGCCAAGACGGACTTCAGCCCCAGCATTTT.

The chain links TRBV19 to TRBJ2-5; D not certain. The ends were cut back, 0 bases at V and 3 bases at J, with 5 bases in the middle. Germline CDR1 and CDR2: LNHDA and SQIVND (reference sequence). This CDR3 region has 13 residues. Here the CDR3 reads CASSIDTEETQYF. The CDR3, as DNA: TGTGCCAGTAGTATAGATACAGAAGAGACCCAGTACTTC.

The CDR3 loop is CASSQDRGSFGYTF. The CDR3 DNA reads TGCGCCAGCAGCCAAGACAGGGGATCCTTCGGCTACACCTTC. The chain combines TRBV4-1 with TRBJ1-2; D might be TRBD1 (6 bases). Germline CDR1 and CDR2: MGHRA and YSYEKL. CDR3 length: 14 residues. V lost 0 bases, J lost 8 bases, and 13 bases lay in between.

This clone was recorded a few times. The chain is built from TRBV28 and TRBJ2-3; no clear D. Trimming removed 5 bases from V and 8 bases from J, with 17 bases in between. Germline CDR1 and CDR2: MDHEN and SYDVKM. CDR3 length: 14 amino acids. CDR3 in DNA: TGTGCCAGCAGTCGATCCGGGCCTTCAGGTACGCAGTATTTT. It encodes CASSRSGPSGTQYF.

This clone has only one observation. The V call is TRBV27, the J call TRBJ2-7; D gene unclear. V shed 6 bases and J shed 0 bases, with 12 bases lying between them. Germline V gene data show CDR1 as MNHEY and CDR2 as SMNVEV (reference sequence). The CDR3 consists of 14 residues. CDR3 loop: CASSRYPSSYEQYF. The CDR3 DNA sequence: TGTGCCAGCAGCCGTTATCCTAGCTCCTACGAGCAGTACTTC.

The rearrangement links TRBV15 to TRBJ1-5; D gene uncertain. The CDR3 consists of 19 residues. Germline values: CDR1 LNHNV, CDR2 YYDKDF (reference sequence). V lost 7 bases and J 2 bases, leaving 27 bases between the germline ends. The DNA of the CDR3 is TGTGCCACCACGAGAGAGGGTGGTAGATGGAAAGTTGGCAATCAGCCCCAGCATTTT. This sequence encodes CATTREGGRWKVGNQPQHF.

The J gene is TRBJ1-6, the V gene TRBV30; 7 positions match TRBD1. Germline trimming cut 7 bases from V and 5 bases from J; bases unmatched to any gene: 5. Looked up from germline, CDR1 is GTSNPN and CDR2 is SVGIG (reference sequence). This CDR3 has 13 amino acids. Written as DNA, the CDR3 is TGTGCCTCCCAGGGGGTCAATAATTCACCCCTCCACTTT. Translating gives CASQGVNNSPLHF.

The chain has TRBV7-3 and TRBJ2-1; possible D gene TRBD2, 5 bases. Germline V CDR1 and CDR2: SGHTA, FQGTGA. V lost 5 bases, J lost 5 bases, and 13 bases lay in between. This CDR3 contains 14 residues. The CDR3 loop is CASSLRTPDNEQFF. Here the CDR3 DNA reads TGTGCCAGCAGCCTTCGGACTCCCGACAATGAGCAGTTCTTC.

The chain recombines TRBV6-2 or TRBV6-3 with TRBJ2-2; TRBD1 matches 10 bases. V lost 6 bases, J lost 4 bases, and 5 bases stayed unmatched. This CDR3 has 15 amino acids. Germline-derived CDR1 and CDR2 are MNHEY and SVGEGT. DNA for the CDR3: TGTGCCAGCAGCCCGGGACAGGGGTCCACCGGGGAGCTGTTTTTT. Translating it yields CASSPGQGSTGELFF.

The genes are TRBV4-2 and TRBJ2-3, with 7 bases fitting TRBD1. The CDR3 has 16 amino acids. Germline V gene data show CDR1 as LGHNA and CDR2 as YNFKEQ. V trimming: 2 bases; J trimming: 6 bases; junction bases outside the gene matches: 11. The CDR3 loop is CASSQSLRQGLDTQYF. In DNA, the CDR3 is TGTGCCAGCAGCCAAAGTCTTAGACAGGGCCTGGATACGCAGTATTTT.

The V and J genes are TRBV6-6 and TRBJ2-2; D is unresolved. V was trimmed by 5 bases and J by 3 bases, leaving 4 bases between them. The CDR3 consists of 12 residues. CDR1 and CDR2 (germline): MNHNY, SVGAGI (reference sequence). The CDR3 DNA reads TGTGCCAGCAGTGTTTACACCGGGGAGCTGTTTTTT. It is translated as CASSVYTGELFF.

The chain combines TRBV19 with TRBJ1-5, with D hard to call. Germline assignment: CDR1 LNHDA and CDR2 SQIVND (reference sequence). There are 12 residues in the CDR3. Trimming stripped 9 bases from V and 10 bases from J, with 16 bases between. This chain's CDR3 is CASNGETPPQHF. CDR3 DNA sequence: TGTGCCAGCAATGGGGAGACTCCCCCCCAGCATTTT.

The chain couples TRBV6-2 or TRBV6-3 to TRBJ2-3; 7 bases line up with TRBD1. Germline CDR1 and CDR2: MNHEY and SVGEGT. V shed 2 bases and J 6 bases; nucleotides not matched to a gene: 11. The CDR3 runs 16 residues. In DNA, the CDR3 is TGTGCCAGCAGTTACGGGCCCGGGCAGGGGGAGGATACGCAGTATTTT. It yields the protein CASSYGPGQGEDTQYF.

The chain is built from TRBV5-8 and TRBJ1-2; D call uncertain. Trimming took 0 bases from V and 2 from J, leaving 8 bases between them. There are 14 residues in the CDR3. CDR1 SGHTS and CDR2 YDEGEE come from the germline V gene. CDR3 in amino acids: CASSLVSVNYGYTF. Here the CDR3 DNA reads TGTGCCAGCAGCTTGGTTAGTGTCAACTATGGCTACACCTTC.

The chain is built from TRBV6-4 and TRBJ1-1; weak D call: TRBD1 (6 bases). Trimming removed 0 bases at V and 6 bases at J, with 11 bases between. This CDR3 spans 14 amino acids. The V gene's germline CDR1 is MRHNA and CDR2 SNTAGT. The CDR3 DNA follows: TGTGCCAGCAGTGACTCTGGGGGGGCCGCTGAAGCTTTCTTT. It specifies CASSDSGGAAEAFF.

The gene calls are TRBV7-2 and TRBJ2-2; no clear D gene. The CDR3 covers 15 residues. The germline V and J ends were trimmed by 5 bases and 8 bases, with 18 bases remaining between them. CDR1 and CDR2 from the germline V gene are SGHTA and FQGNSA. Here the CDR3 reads CASSATGSWEGELFF. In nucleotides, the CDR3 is TGTGCCAGCAGCGCAACCGGGTCATGGGAAGGGGAGCTGTTTTTT.

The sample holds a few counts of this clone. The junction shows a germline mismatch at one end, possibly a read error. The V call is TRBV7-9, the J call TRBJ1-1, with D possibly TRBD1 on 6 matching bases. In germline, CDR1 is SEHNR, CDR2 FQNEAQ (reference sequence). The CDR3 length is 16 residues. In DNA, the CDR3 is TGTGCCAGCATCTTAAACTCAGGGGCCAGGGGCACTGAAGCTTTCTTT. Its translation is CASILNSGARGTEAFF.

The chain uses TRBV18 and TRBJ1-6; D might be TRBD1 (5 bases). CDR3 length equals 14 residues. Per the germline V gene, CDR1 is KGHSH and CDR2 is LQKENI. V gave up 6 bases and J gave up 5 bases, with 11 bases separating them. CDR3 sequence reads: CASSLSGNNSPLHF. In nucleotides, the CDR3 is TGTGCCAGCTCTCTGTCAGGGAATAATTCACCCCTCCACTTT.